This T cell receptor beta chain was retrieved from a study of CD8 T cells in ankylosing spondylitis. General study results and limits: What seemed typical of ankylosing spondylitis blood was a TCR beta motif built from under 10 highly homologous variants.

The CDR3 length is 14 residues. The germline gives CDR1 SGHTA, CDR2 FQGTGA. Trimming stripped 5 bases from V and 2 bases from J, with 10 bases between. From the 5' RACE reads, TCRdb called clonotypes with MiXCR, one entry per CDR3 protein. Altogether about 800,000 distinct CDR3 sequences are present, 12% being singletons, with the ten largest covering about 0.5%. Comments on this clonotype: Antigen unknown.

The sequence was collected from a male donor with ankylosing spondylitis. What was sequenced was blood, either unsorted or a sorted T cell fraction (not recorded which). This chain links TRBV7-3 with TRBJ2-1; TRBD1 is a possible D gene (6 bases). The CDR3, as DNA: TGTGCCAGCAGCCGTGGACAGACCTACAATGAGCAGTTCTTC. Translation gives CASSRGQTYNEQFF.